The rows below give T cell receptor beta chains drawn from one sample of a study of shared clonotypes between healthy human individuals. Assay: immunoSEQ multiplex PCR; the TCRdb copy retains only in-frame clones and omits some. The sample yields about 680,000 clones, roughly 94% seen once. Sequenced sample: naive CD8+ T cells sorted from blood. The receptors here all came from a man aged 25 to 45 in good health. The CDR3 runs from the conserved cysteine through the conserved F or W. Each record gives: J gene, CDR3 length, clone size, V gene, D gene, CDR3 protein, CDR3 DNA. D genes are given only for firm matches. A row's size may be missing; if present it is once, few, many or a size class.

TRBJ2-1 15 . TRBV27 TRBD2 CASSLGLAGLNEQFF TGTGCCAGCAGTTTAGGCCTAGCGGGATTAAATGAGCAGTTCTTC
TRBJ2-7 14 . TRBV15 TRBD1 CATSPDRGTYEQYF TGTGCCACCAGCCCGGACAGGGGTACCTACGAGCAGTACTTC
TRBJ1-4 14 once TRBV30 TRBD1 CAWGKGQGGEKLFF TGTGCCTGGGGAAAGGGACAGGGTGGTGAAAAACTGTTTTTT
TRBJ1-4 14 . TRBV6-1 TRBD1 CASGLGQTNEKLFF TGTGCCAGCGGCCTGGGACAGACTAATGAAAAACTGTTTTTT
TRBJ2-7 15 . TRBV7-6 . CASSLRRVGSDEQYF TGTGCCAGCAGCTTACGCAGGGTGGGGTCGGACGAGCAGTACTTC
TRBJ2-5 18 . TRBV12-2 . CARNTEGTSGTLGETQYF TGTGCAAGAAACACTGAAGGGACTAGCGGGACCCTGGGGGAGACCCAGTACTTC
TRBJ1-3 15 . TRBV7-8 . CASSLGQTPPDTIYF TGTGCCAGCAGCTTAGGACAGACCCCCCCCGACACCATATATTTT
TRBJ2-1 16 . TRBV18 . CASSPYTARGFNEQFF TGTGCCAGCTCACCTTACACGGCACGAGGGTTCAATGAGCAGTTCTTC
TRBJ2-7 14 . TRBV7-8 . CASSVRDSTYEQYF TGTGCCAGCAGCGTGCGGGACTCCACCTACGAGCAGTACTTC
TRBJ2-2 17 . TRBV5-1 . CASSATLLTMNTGELFF TGCGCCAGCAGCGCGACTCTACTGACGATGAACACCGGGGAGCTGTTTTTT
TRBJ2-5 14 . TRBV13 . CASSKRTVQETQYF TGTGCCAGCAGCAAAAGGACAGTGCAAGAGACCCAGTACTTC
TRBJ2-1 16 once TRBV7-3 TRBD2 CASSQIAGVSYNEQFF TGTGCCAGCAGCCAAATAGCGGGAGTTTCCTACAATGAGCAGTTCTTC
TRBJ2-7 11 . TRBV6-6 . CASIQAYEQYF TGTGCCAGCATCCAGGCCTACGAGCAGTACTTC
TRBJ2-1 17 once TRBV7-2 . CASSSGSMLARYNEQFF TGTGCCAGCAGCTCCGGGTCTATGCTAGCGAGGTACAATGAGCAGTTCTTC
TRBJ2-2 15 . TRBV28 . CASSTGTMNTGELFF TGTGCCAGCAGTACCGGGACAATGAACACCGGGGAGCTGTTTTTT
TRBJ2-3 16 . TRBV9 TRBD1 CASSVEGTGDSDTQYF TGTGCCAGCAGCGTAGAAGGGACAGGGGATTCAGATACGCAGTATTTT
TRBJ2-7 16 . TRBV27 TRBD2 CASGRGGGTHSYEQYF TGTGCCAGCGGTCGGGGGGGCGGAACTCACTCCTACGAGCAGTACTTC
TRBJ2-5 14 . TRBV7-9 TRBD1 CASSPDRGGKTQYF TGTGCCAGCAGCCCGGACAGGGGCGGAAAGACCCAGTACTTC
TRBJ2-7 15 . TRBV27 . CASAHSWGDAYEQYF TGTGCCAGCGCACATTCCTGGGGGGACGCCTACGAGCAGTACTTC
TRBJ2-1 11 . TRBV13 . CASSLTVRKFF TGTGCCAGCAGCCTTACCGTGAGGAAGTTCTTC
TRBJ2-1 15 . TRBV27 TRBD2 CASSELAGGENEQFF TGTGCCAGCAGTGAACTAGCGGGAGGTGAGAATGAGCAGTTCTTC
TRBJ2-2 18 once TRBV11-2 TRBD1 CASSLNPGGNPNTGELFF TGTGCCAGCAGCTTAAACCCAGGGGGCAACCCGAACACCGGGGAGCTGTTTTTT
TRBJ2-7 11 few TRBV6-1 . CASSYNYEQYF TGTGCCAGCAGTTACAACTACGAGCAGTACTTC
TRBJ2-3 17 . TRBV27 . CASSFLGAASGTDTQYF TGTGCCAGCAGTTTTCTCGGGGCCGCTAGCGGCACAGATACGCAGTATTTT
TRBJ1-1 14 . TRBV9 . CASSNAKLNTEAFF TGTGCCAGCAGCAACGCAAAACTGAACACTGAAGCTTTCTTT
TRBJ1-2 16 . TRBV4-1 TRBD1 CASSQDTGAYQDGYTF TGCGCCAGCAGCCAAGACACAGGGGCCTACCAGGATGGCTACACCTTC
TRBJ2-1 13 . TRBV5-4 TRBD1 CASVDRLSNEQFF TGTGCCAGCGTGGACAGGCTCTCTAATGAGCAGTTCTTC
TRBJ2-3 14 . TRBV9 . CASSAETRTDTQYF TGTGCCAGCAGCGCGGAAACTCGCACAGATACGCAGTATTTT
TRBJ2-2 15 . TRBV7-2 . CASSLSTTNTGELFF TGTGCCAGCAGCTTATCCACAACGAACACCGGGGAGCTGTTTTTT
TRBJ2-3 13 . TRBV30 . CAWSVESTDTQYF TGTGCCTGGAGCGTGGAGTCCACAGATACGCAGTATTTT
TRBJ2-5 12 . TRBV7-9 TRBD2 CASSLGEGPQYF TGTGCCAGCAGCTTAGGGGAGGGGCCCCAGTACTTC
TRBJ2-1 14 . TRBV7-6 . CASKLDSSYNEQFF TGTGCCAGCAAATTGGACAGCTCCTACAATGAGCAGTTCTTC
TRBJ2-7 12 . TRBV29-1 TRBD1 CSVQGISYEQYF TGCAGCGTACAGGGGATCTCCTACGAGCAGTACTTC
TRBJ2-7 20 . TRBV28 TRBD2 CASTSSGGGSYGSWNYEQYF TGTGCCAGCACCTCGTCGGGCGGCGGGAGTTATGGGAGCTGGAACTACGAGCAGTACTTC
TRBJ2-5 14 . TRBV27 . CASRPTGFQETQYF TGTGCCAGCAGACCCACAGGCTTCCAAGAGACCCAGTACTTC
TRBJ2-4 12 . TRBV2 . CASWGTKNIQYF TGTGCCAGCTGGGGGACCAAAAACATTCAGTACTTC
TRBJ2-7 15 . TRBV6-1 TRBD1 CASSVGTGGVYEQYF TGTGCCAGCAGTGTGGGGACAGGGGGCGTTTACGAGCAGTACTTC
TRBJ2-7 12 . TRBV7-2 . CASSDSQYEQYF TGTGCCAGCAGCGATAGTCAATACGAGCAGTACTTC
TRBJ1-1 14 . TRBV30 . CAWNKIRGNTEAFF TGTGCCTGGAATAAGATACGGGGGAACACTGAAGCTTTCTTT
TRBJ2-1 15 . TRBV4-1 TRBD1 CASSRSTGNLLEQFF TGCGCCAGCAGCCGTTCGACAGGGAATCTCCTTGAGCAGTTCTTC
TRBJ2-1 16 . TRBV19 TRBD2 CASSIEAGTSYNEQFF TGTGCCAGTAGTATAGAAGCCGGGACTAGCTACAATGAGCAGTTCTTC
TRBJ2-2 12 once TRBV19 . CASSIGPGELFF TGTGCCAGTAGTATCGGTCCCGGGGAGCTGTTTTTT
TRBJ2-2 15 . TRBV4-3 . CASSQTLGATGELFF TGCGCCAGCAGCCAGACCCTGGGCGCCACCGGGGAGCTGTTTTTT
TRBJ2-1 12 . TRBV7-9 . CASSYGSDEQFF TGTGCCAGCAGCTATGGCTCGGATGAGCAGTTCTTC
TRBJ2-2 16 . TRBV7-8 . CASSPRRAGVTGELFF TGTGCCAGCAGCCCTAGGAGGGCAGGGGTTACCGGGGAGCTGTTTTTT
TRBJ2-1 20 . TRBV28 TRBD2 CASNSIYSLTLAGGNNEQFF TGTGCCAGCAACTCCATCTACTCATTAACACTAGCGGGAGGGAACAATGAGCAGTTCTTC
TRBJ2-7 16 few TRBV10-3 TRBD2 CAISGASGRSSYEQYF TGTGCCATCAGTGGAGCTAGCGGGAGGTCCTCCTACGAGCAGTACTTC
TRBJ2-7 15 . TRBV28 TRBD1 CASSQDTTGGQEQYF TGTGCCAGCAGCCAAGATACGACAGGGGGTCAAGAGCAGTACTTC
TRBJ2-7 15 . TRBV5-5 TRBD1 CASSFQTGGVYEQYF TGTGCCAGCAGCTTTCAGACAGGGGGCGTCTACGAGCAGTACTTC
TRBJ2-7 16 . TRBV10-3 TRBD2 CAISELGLAGDNEQYF TGTGCCATCAGTGAGTTGGGACTAGCGGGAGACAACGAGCAGTACTTC
TRBJ1-1 17 . TRBV4-1 TRBD1 CASSQVGTGASGTEAFF TGCGCCAGCAGCCAAGTAGGGACAGGTGCGAGTGGGACTGAAGCTTTCTTT
TRBJ2-7 15 . TRBV9 TRBD1 CASSVGSTGPYEQYF TGTGCCAGCAGCGTAGGGTCGACAGGGCCCTACGAGCAGTACTTC
TRBJ1-1 15 . TRBV6-5 . CASSYSGGLNTEAFF TGTGCCAGCAGTTACTCGGGCGGATTGAACACTGAAGCTTTCTTT